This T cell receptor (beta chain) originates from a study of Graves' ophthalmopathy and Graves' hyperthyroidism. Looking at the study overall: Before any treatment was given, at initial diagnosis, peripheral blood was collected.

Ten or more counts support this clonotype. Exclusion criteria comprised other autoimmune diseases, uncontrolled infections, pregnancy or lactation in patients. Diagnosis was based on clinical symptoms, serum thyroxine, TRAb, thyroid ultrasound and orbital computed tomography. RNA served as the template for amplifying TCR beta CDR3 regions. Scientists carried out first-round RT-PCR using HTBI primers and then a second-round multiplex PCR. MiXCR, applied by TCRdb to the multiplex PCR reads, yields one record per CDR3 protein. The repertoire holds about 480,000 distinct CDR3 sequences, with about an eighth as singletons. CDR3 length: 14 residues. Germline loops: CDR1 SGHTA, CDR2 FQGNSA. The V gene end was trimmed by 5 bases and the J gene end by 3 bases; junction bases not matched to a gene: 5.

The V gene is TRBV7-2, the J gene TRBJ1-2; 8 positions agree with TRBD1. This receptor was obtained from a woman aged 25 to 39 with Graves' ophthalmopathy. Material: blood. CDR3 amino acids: CASSIDRGYYGYTF. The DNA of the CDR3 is TGTGCCAGCAGCATCGACAGGGGATACTATGGCTACACCTTC.